These 5 T cell receptor beta chains were sequenced from one sample in a study of blood T cell repertoires in COVID-19. Assay used: immunoSEQ multiplex PCR; TCRdb lists only in-frame clones, some missing. The sample shows more than 300,000 clones, approximately 90% of them seen only once. Sequenced input: PBMCs or T cells enriched from blood (not recorded which). The receptors were sampled from a woman in her forties who had been exposed to COVID-19.

This rearrangement joins TRBV10-1 to TRBJ1-1; D uncertain. Germline CDR1 is WNHNN and CDR2 is SYGVQD (reference sequence). There are 14 residues in the CDR3. The V end was cut by 3 bases, the J end by 1 base, with 9 bases between. CDR3 in amino acids: CASSETPSNTEAFF. DNA of the CDR3: TGCGCCAGCAGTGAAACTCCTTCGAACACTGAAGCTTTCTTT.

J is TRBJ2-7 and V is TRBV7-2, with 12 nucleotides matching TRBD2. The V gene's germline CDR1 is SGHTA and CDR2 FQGNSA. CDR3 size: 16 residues. After removal of 1 base from V and 3 bases from J, the junction contained 4 bases not matched to a gene. CDR3 DNA: TGTGCCAGCAGCTTAGTGGCTAGCGGGGGGGACTACGAGCAGTACTTC. This encodes CASSLVASGGDYEQYF.

The chain recombines TRBV3-1 (or the pseudogene TRBV3-2) with TRBJ1-1, with 11 bases aligning to TRBD1. The V segment lost 4 bases and the J segment 3 bases; nucleotides outside the gene matches: 7. The CDR3 totals 16 residues. Germline V lookup: CDR1 LGHDT, CDR2 YNNKEL (reference sequence). CDR3 residues: CASSPLMGQGDTEAFF. The CDR3 bases are TGTGCCAGCAGCCCGTTAATGGGACAGGGGGACACTGAAGCTTTCTTT.

The V and J genes are TRBV21-1 and TRBJ2-7; the table gives TRBD2 as D, unverified against the DNA. TRBV21-1 is a pseudogene segment. This CDR3 is built from 15 residues. The CDR3 nucleotides are TGTGCCAGCAGCAAAGGACTCCTAACCACCTACGAGCAGTACTTC. Protein: CASSKGLLTTYEQYF.

The chain links TRBV2 to TRBJ2-5; possible D gene TRBD1, 6 bases. This CDR3 is built from 13 residues. V was cut by 4 bases and J by 2 bases, with 8 bases left in between. The germline V gene has CDR1 SNHLY and CDR2 FYNNEI. CDR3 nucleotides: TGTGCCAGCAGTGGAGACAGGCAAGAGACCCAGTACTTC. This gives the protein CASSGDRQETQYF.